This TCR beta chain was profiled in a study of T cell repertoires in cytomegalovirus infection. Study context: CMV infection plus the matching HLA type was flagged by public TCR beta signatures. Study-wide points: Public TCR beta family frequency separated CMV-and-HLA carriers, including in an independent cohort. In two of eight donors, the top clonotype was HLA-C-restricted CMV-specific.

V lost 7 bases to trimming and J lost 4 bases, with 9 bases between them. The CDR3 consists of 12 residues. Germline CDR1 is SEHNR and CDR2 is FQNEAQ (reference sequence). In its sample, this clonotype was seen many times. Antigen specificity is unknown. TCRdb reanalysed the reads using MiXCR and keeps one entry per CDR3 protein. Of fewer than 400,000 distinct CDR3 sequences in the sample, 15% to 20% were seen once. The chain has TRBV7-9 and TRBJ2-3, with a weak D call TRBD1 (5 bases). This sequence originates from a human donor in good health (CMV status not recorded). Some clones in this sample may be carry-over from other donors' samples. Sequenced material: PBMCs. CDR3 DNA: TGTGCCAGCACCCTAGGGGCAGATACGCAGTATTTT. Protein product: CASTLGADTQYF. Variable domain in full (rest from reference TRBV7-9 and TRBJ2-3): DTGVSQNPRHKITKRGQNVTFRCDPISEHNRLYWYRQTLGQGPEFLTYFQNEAQLEKSRLLSDRFSAERPKGSFSTLEIQRTEQGDSAMYLCASTLGADTQYFGPGTRLTVL.